The T cell receptor (beta chain) under discussion was sequenced for a study of T cell clones after liver transplantation. Produced via immunoSEQ multiplex PCR; TCRdb's table is partial and in-frame only. The sample carries roughly 74,000 clones, 75% to 90% recorded once. The germline V gene encodes CDR1 MNHEY and CDR2 SMNVEV (reference sequence). The CDR3 has 13 amino acids. Trimming removed 11 bases from V and 1 base from J; junction bases left unmatched: 6. This clonotype was obtained from a human donor who received a liver transplant. The sample consisted of CD4+ T cells from blood, taken before liver transplant. This chain connects TRBV27 to TRBJ2-7, with 9 bases aligning to TRBD1. CDR3 region: CAAQGASSYEQYF. In DNA, the CDR3 is TGTGCCGCACAGGGGGCATCTTCCTACGAGCAGTACTTC.